Listed below are T cell receptor beta chains from one sample, sequenced in a study of blood T cell repertoires in COVID-19. Produced via immunoSEQ multiplex PCR; TCRdb's table is partial and in-frame only. Of 250,000 to 300,000 clones in the sample, about 90% are singletons; the top ten hold less than 3.5%. The sample consisted of PBMCs or T cells enriched from blood (not recorded which). Receptors originate from a woman aged 50 to 65 who had been exposed to COVID-19. The CDR3 runs from the conserved cysteine through the conserved F or W. A D gene is named only where the DNA matches it firmly. Not every row has a clone size; where given, it reads once, few, many or a size class.

clone_size cdr3_length d_call j_call v_call cdr3_nt cdr3_aa
NA 18 TRBD2 TRBJ2-5 TRBV10-1 TGCGCCAGCAGTGAGTGGTGGTCTAGCGGGGACCGACGGGGGACCCAGTACTTC CASSEWWSSGDRRGTQYF
NA 14 NA TRBJ2-1 TRBV6-4 TGTGCCAGCAGTGACCCGGAGGGGTCCCATGAGCAGTTCTTC CASSDPEGSHEQFF
NA 16 TRBD2 TRBJ2-2 TRBV19 TGTGCCAGTAGTGTTAGCGGGGTAGCGAACACCGGGGAGCTGTTTTTT CASSVSGVANTGELFF
NA 16 TRBD1 TRBJ2-3 TRBV5-1 TGCGCCAGCAGCAAGGGACAGGGGGCGAGAACAGATACGCAGTATTTT CASSKGQGARTDTQYF
NA 16 TRBD1 TRBJ2-2 TRBV28 TGTGCCAGCCGAGACTTCGGGACAGCGAACACCGGGGAGCTGTTTTTT CASRDFGTANTGELFF
NA 13 TRBD1 TRBJ2-5 TRBV10-3 TGTGCCGCCGAGGACAGGGAAAAAGAGACCCAGTACTTC CAAEDREKETQYF
NA 15 TRBD1 TRBJ1-4 TRBV9 TGTGCCAGCAGCGCCGGGACAGGGGGCGCCGAAAAACTGTTTTTT CASSAGTGGAEKLFF
NA 11 TRBD1 TRBJ1-2 TRBV25-1 TGTGCCAGCAGAGGGACAGGCGGCTACACCTTC CASRGTGGYTF
few 18 NA TRBJ2-2 TRBV4-1 TGCGCCAGCAGCCAAGGCCCCGGGCAGGGTATTGTCACCGGGGAGCTGTTTTTT CASSQGPGQGIVTGELFF
NA 14 NA TRBJ1-2 TRBV7-8 TGTGCCAGCAACCGTTTGGACAGCCTATATGGCTACACCTTC CASNRLDSLYGYTF
NA 16 NA TRBJ1-4 TRBV5-1 TGCGCCAGCAGCTTGGGGTCCCGGGTCCCTAATGAAAAACTGTTTTTT CASSLGSRVPNEKLFF
NA 13 NA TRBJ2-1 TRBV19 TGTGCCATCAAGGGGGGGCCGGGCAATGAGCAGTTCTTC CAIKGGPGNEQFF
once 15 TRBD1 TRBJ2-1 TRBV18 TGTGCCAGCTCAGCCGGGACAGGGAACGGGAATGAGCAGTTCTTC CASSAGTGNGNEQFF
NA 15 NA TRBJ2-1 TRBV7-9 TGTGCCAGCAGTTCCGGGACAACGGAACCCAATGAGCAGTTCTTC CASSSGTTEPNEQFF
NA 14 NA TRBJ1-3 TRBV6-5 TGTGCCAGCAGTTCGTCAGGGCAAGGAAACACCATATATTTT CASSSSGQGNTIYF
NA 14 NA TRBJ1-2 TRBV2 TGTGCCAGCAGTGAATACAGGGACGAAGATGGCTACACCTTC CASSEYRDEDGYTF
NA 14 NA TRBJ1-2 TRBV5-4 TGTGCCAGCAGCACGGGACATAATACTGATGGCTACACCTTC CASSTGHNTDGYTF
NA 15 TRBD1 TRBJ1-1 TRBV28 TGTGCCAGCAGGGACGTTGTAGGGGGCAACACTGAAGCTTTCTTT CASRDVVGGNTEAFF
NA 13 NA TRBJ2-7 TRBV19 TGTGCCAGTACCCACCCACAAACCTACGAGCAGTACTTC CASTHPQTYEQYF
NA 12 NA TRBJ1-1 TRBV12-3/TRBV12-4 TGTGCCAGCAGTTTTCAGAACACTGAAGCTTTCTTT CASSFQNTEAFF
NA 15 TRBD1 TRBJ1-1 TRBV27 TGTGCCAGCAGTTTGGCCAGGGGGCGCTGGACTGAAGCTTTCTTT CASSLARGRWTEAFF
NA 15 NA TRBJ2-2 TRBV29-1 TGCAGCGTTGAAGGGGGGCAGGGGAACACCGGGGAGCTGTTTTTT CSVEGGQGNTGELFF
NA 16 TRBD2 TRBJ2-5 TRBV3-1/TRBV3-2 TGTGCCAGCAGCCATTCCGGGACTAGCGCCCATGGGACCCAGTACTTC CASSHSGTSAHGTQYF
once 13 NA TRBJ1-1 TRBV18 TGTGCCAGCTCACTGAGCTTGAACACTGAAGCTTTCTTT CASSLSLNTEAFF
NA 16 TRBD2 TRBJ2-3 TRBV20-1 TGCAGTGCTAGTTCTTGGCGGGGGGGTGGAACAGATACGCAGTATTTT CSASSWRGGGTDTQYF
NA 18 TRBD1 TRBJ1-5 TRBV6-1 TGTGCCAGCAGTGCTTCCCCCGCGGGACAGGGGAGCAATCAGCCCCAGCATTTT CASSASPAGQGSNQPQHF
NA 15 TRBD1 TRBJ1-5 TRBV4-2 TGTGCCAGCAGCCAAGGGACAGGGGGCTATCAGCCCCAGCATTTT CASSQGTGGYQPQHF
NA 13 NA TRBJ2-7 TRBV27 TGTGCCAGCATCCGGGACATGATCTACGAGCAGTACTTC CASIRDMIYEQYF
few 14 NA TRBJ2-7 TRBV6-5 TGTGCCAGCAGTTACGCAGGTGCGGGCTACGAGCAGTACTTC CASSYAGAGYEQYF
NA 18 TRBD1 TRBJ2-6 TRBV18 TGTGCCAGCACAAGGGGGCAGGTCGAAACCTCTGGGGCCAACGTCCTGACTTTC CASTRGQVETSGANVLTF
NA 15 NA TRBJ2-6 TRBV9 TGTGCCAGCAGCACAACTAGTACTGGGGCCAACGTCCTGACTTTC CASSTTSTGANVLTF
NA 13 TRBD1 TRBJ1-2 TRBV19 TGTGCCAGTACGTCCCTAGACAGGGACGGCTACACCTTC CASTSLDRDGYTF
NA 14 NA TRBJ2-1 TRBV10-3 TGTGCCATCAGTGTACAGCCGGGGGTCAATGAGCAGTTCTTC CAISVQPGVNEQFF
NA 16 NA TRBJ1-1 TRBV5-4 TGTGCCAGCAGCCCCACTGTATGGCGGGGGGCGGCTGAAGCTTTCTTT CASSPTVWRGAAEAFF
NA 14 TRBD1 TRBJ1-1 TRBV10-3 TGTGCCATCAGGGACAGGGGGGAAAGCGCTGAAGCTTTCTTT CAIRDRGESAEAFF